This T cell receptor beta chain was captured by sequencing in a study of lymphopenia after photon versus proton radiotherapy. The CDR3 length is 12 residues. Germline V CDR1 and CDR2: LNHDA, SQIVND (reference sequence). Trimming stripped 3 bases from V and 3 bases from J, with 6 bases between. Clones were sequenced by immunoSEQ multiplex PCR, and TCRdb holds only the in-frame ones, with some missing. The profile shows tens of thousands of clones, 94% of them singletons. The receptor's source is a woman aged 45-65 years with cholangiocarcinoma. The material sequenced was peripheral blood, taken from a patient treated with photon-based radiotherapy. The V call is TRBV19, the J call TRBJ2-7; tentatively, D is TRBD1 (5 bases). The CDR3 bases are TGTGCCAGTAGTATTGACAGCTACGAGCAGTACTTC. It specifies CASSIDSYEQYF.